This T cell receptor beta chain was obtained from a study of blood T cell repertoires in COVID-19. The CDR3 is 13 amino acids. V dropped 0 bases and J dropped 7 bases, with 4 bases sitting between them. Germline CDR1 reads SGHDN; CDR2 reads FVKESK. The table came from immunoSEQ multiplex PCR; TCRdb's copy has only in-frame clones and leaves some out. Of approximately 310,000 clones in the sample, about nine tenths were seen once. The TCR sequence derives from a man aged 60 to 69 who had recovered from COVID-19. The chain is built from TRBV14 and TRBJ1-6; D ambiguous. The sequenced material came from PBMCs or T cells enriched from blood (not recorded which). In DNA form, the CDR3 reads TGTGCCAGCAGCCAAGATCTGAATTCACCCCTCCACTTT. Protein: CASSQDLNSPLHF.